This T cell receptor beta chain was sequenced in a study of blood T cell repertoires in COVID-19. Study details: Acute and convalescent COVID-19 specimens originated in the United States, Italy and Spain. T cells, B-cell-depleted T cells, or PBMCs provided the cDNA or gDNA that served as material.

This CDR3 has 16 amino acids. With V trimmed by 2 bases and J by 2 bases, 9 bases remained unmatched. CDR1 is SGHRS, CDR2 YFSETQ, per germline. Original processing methods: Estimation of nucleated cell counts was performed using reference gene primer amplification. Only in-frame clones appear in the TCRdb table, and some are missing; sequencing was by immunoSEQ multiplex PCR. V and J calls plus clone size are reproduced from that table; the DNA served to infer D and trimming. Here the sample spans 85,000 to 100,000 clones, roughly 84% being singletons. The J gene is TRBJ2-7, the V gene TRBV5-1; TRBD2 matches 8 bases. The TCR comes from a woman in her sixties with acute or convalescent COVID-19. Input material: peripheral blood. The CDR3 spells CASSLSLAGGTYEQYF. DNA for the CDR3: TGCGCCAGCAGCTTAAGTTTGGCGGGGGGTACCTACGAGCAGTACTTC.